The source of this TCR beta chain is a study of CXCR3-negative and CXCR3-positive naive CD8 T cells. Study conclusions and caveats: More hydrophobic TRB CDR3s were found in CXCR3-positive naive cells than in CXCR3-negative naive cells.

TRB cDNA was prepared as libraries by UMI-labeled 5' RACE. TCRdb derives one entry per CDR3 protein from the 5' RACE reads, leaving out DNA. The sample spans roughly 7,200 distinct CDR3 sequences; the ten largest clones claim about 1.5%. A remark on this clonotype: Its antigen is undetermined.

The CDR3 runs 14 residues. Germline V lookup: CDR1 SGHAT, CDR2 FQNNGV. The sample taken for sequencing was naive CXCR3+ CD8+ T cells from blood. The subset: CD45RO-CCR7+CD27+CD95- naive CD8+ T cells expressing CXCR3 (TNR3+). The rearrangement links TRBV11-2 to TRBJ2-1; there is no DNA to check the TCRdb D call of TRBD2. The clonotype originates from a human donor in good health. Some clones in this sample may be carry-over from other donors' samples. The CDR3: CASSSDASAWEQFF. Full variable domain (outside the CDR3, taken from reference TRBV11-2 and TRBJ2-1): EAGVAQSPRYKIIEKRQSVAFWCNPISGHATLYWYQQILGQGPKLLIQFQNNGVVDDSQLPKDRFSAERLKGVDSTLKIQPAKLEDSAVYLCASSSDASAWEQFFGPGTRLTVL.